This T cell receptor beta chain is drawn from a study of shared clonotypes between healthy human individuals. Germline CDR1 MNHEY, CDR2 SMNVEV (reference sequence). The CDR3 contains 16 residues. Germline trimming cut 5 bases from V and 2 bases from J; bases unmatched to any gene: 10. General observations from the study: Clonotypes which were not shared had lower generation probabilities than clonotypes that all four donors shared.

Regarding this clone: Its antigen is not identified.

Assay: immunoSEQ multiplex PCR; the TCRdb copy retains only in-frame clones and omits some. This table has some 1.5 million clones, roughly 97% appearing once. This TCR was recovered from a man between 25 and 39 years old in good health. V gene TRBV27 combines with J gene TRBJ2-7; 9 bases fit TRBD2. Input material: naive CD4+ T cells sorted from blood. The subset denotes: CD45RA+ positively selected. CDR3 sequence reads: CASSKTVSSGAYEQYF. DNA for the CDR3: TGTGCCAGCAGTAAAACCGTCTCTAGCGGGGCCTACGAGCAGTACTTC.